This TCR beta chain was identified in a study of blood T cell repertoires in COVID-19. For the study at large: From the United States, Italy and Spain came samples of acute and convalescent COVID-19. T cells, B-cell-depleted T cells, or PBMCs provided the cDNA or gDNA that served as material.

CDR1 and CDR2 from the germline V gene are LNHDA and SQIVND (reference sequence). The CDR3 covers 14 residues. Trimming left V 7 bases short and J 2 bases short, with 14 bases between. In the source study's methods: The authors estimated nucleated cell counts from reference gene primer amplification. Some clones are missing from TCRdb's copy, which holds only in-frame ones; the method was immunoSEQ multiplex PCR. V, J and clone size are taken as reported in that table, and D and trimming were inferred from the DNA itself. Of over 130,000 clones in the sample, 75% to 90% are singletons; the top ten hold approximately 10%.

The genes are TRBV19 and TRBJ1-2; the D gene is possibly TRBD1 (6 bases). The TCR comes from a woman aged 80 or over with acute or convalescent COVID-19. The sample taken for sequencing was peripheral blood. The DNA of the CDR3 is TGTGCCAGTACCGCCATGAGGGGGAACTATGGCTACACCTTC. Encoded protein: CASTAMRGNYGYTF. The full variable domain, its missing parts supplied by reference TRBV19 and TRBJ1-2, is DGGITQSPKYLFRKEGQNVTLSCEQNLNHDAMYWYRQDPGQGLRLIYYSQIVNDFQKGDIAEGYSVSREKKESFPLTVTSAQKNPTAFYLCASTAMRGNYGYTFGSGTRLTVV.